This T cell receptor beta chain is drawn from a study of control samples from healthy donors and cancer patients. Germline CDR1 MNHEY, CDR2 SVGAGI. V shed 2 bases and J 5 bases; nucleotides not matched to a gene: 7. The CDR3 spans 15 residues. This table comes from immunoSEQ multiplex PCR, and its TCRdb copy is limited to in-frame clones, with some not included. Here the sample spans under 450,000 clones, approximately 92% being singletons. The source material was PBMCs. The J gene is TRBJ2-5, the V gene TRBV6-5, with TRBD2 matching 8 bases. This TCR derives from a middle-aged man with head and neck cancer. DNA of the CDR3: TGTGCCAGCAGTTACCGTACTAGCGGTGGGGAGACCCAGTACTTC. Its translation is CASSYRTSGGETQYF.